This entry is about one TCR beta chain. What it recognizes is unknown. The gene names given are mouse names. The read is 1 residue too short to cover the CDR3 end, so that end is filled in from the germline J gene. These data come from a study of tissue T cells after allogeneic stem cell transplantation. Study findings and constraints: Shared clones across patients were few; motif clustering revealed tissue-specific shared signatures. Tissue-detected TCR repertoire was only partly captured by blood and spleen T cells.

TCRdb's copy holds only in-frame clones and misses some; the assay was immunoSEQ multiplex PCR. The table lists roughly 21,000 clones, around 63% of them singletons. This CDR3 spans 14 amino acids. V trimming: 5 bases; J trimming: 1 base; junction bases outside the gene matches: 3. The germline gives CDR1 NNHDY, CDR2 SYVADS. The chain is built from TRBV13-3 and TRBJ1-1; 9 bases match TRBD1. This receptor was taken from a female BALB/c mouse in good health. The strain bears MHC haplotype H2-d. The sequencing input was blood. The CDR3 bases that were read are TGTGCCAGCAGACCGGGACAGGGAAACACAGAAGTCTTC. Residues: CASRPGQGNTEVF. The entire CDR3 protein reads CASRPGQGNTEVFF.